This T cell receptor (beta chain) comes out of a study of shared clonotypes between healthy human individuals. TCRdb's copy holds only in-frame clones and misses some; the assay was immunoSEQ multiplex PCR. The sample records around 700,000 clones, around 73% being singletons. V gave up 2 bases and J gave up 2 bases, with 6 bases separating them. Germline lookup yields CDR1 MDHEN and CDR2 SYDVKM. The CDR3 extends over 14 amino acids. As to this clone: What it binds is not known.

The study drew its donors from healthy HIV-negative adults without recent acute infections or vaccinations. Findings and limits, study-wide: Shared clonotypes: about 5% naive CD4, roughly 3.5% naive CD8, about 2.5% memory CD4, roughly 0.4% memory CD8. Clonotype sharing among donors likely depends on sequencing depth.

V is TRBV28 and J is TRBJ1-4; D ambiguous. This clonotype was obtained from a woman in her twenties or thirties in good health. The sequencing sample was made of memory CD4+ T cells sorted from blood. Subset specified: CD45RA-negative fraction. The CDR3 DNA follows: TGTGCCAGCAGTTTACGGATGACTAATGAAAAACTGTTTTTT. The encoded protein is CASSLRMTNEKLFF.